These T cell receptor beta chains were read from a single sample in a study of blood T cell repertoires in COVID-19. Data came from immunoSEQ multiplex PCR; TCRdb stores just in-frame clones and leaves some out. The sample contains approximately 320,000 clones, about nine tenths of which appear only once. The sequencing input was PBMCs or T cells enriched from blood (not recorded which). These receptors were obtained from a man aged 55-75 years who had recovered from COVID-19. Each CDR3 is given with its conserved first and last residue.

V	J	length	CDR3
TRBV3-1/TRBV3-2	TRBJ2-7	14	CASSQEGGSYEQYF
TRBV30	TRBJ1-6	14	CAWSALSGSGPLHF
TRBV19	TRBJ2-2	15	CASSRDKRNTGELFF
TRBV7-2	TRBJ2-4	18	CASSSQASGGASSNIQYF
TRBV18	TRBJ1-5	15	CASSSGTGFNQPQHF
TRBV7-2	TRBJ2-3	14	CASSPSRTTDTQYF
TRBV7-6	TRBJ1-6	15	CASSLMGQMGSPLHF
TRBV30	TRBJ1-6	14	CAWSVPGNNSPLHF
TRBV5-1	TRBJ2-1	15	CASSLEPGSYNEQFF
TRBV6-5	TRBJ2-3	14	CASREVGSTDTQYF
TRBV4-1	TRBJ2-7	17	CASSQAPSGSPGYEQYF
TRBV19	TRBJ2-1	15	CASSPDRVRSMRQFF
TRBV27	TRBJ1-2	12	CATRTGYNGYTF
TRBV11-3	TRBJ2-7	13	CASGQREPYEQYF
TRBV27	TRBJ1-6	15	CASSFFSSYNSPLHF
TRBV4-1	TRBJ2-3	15	CASSQDRGSTDTQYF
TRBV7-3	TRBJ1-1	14	CASSSGTGSTEAFF
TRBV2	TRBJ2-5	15	CASRPNSGSDETQYF
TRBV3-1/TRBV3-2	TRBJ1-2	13	CASSQIQDYGYTF
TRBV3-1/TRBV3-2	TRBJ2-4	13	CASRQGAKNIQYF
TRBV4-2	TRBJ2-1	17	CASSHPQGSGGYNEQFF
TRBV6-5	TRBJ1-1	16	CASSFSTVNSGTEAFF
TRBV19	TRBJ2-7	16	CASSPPGTLVPGEQYF
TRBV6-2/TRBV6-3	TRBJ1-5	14	CASSYSGGNQPQHF
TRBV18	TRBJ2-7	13	CASSRDRGKEQYF
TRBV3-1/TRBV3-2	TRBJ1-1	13	CASSPPGNTEAFF
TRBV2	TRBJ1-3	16	CASSWGPDREGNTIYF
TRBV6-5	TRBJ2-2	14	CASSPPRGVGELFF
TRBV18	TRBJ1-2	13	CASSPGLGYGYTF
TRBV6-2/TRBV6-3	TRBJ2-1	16	CASSGTSGLSYNEQFF
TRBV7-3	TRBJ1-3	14	CASSSRTELWALNF
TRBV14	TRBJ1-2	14	CASSQRQGNYGYTF
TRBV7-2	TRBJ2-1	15	CASSLVGGVINEQFF
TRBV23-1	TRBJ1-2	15	CASSRQGELGYGYTF
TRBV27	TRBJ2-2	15	CASSGTGGYTGELFF
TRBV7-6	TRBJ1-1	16	CASSLRTGGTNTEAFF
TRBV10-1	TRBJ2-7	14	CASSRPDRPYEQYF
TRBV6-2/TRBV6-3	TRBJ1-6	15	CASSYVEAQRSPLHF
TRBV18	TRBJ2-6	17	CASSPLTGRSGANVLTF
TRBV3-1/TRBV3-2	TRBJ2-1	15	CASSQQGLLYNEQFF
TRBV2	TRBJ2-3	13	CASSQGLANTQYF
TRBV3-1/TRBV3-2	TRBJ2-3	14	CASSQRGGLDTQYF
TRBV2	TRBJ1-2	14	CASRDPGQIYGYTF
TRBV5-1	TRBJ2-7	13	CASSWDRVGEQYF
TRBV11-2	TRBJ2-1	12	CASSPTGKWQFF
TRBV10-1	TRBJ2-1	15	CATGYLGGGAGEQFF
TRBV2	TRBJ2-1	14	CASEVTSGHNEQFF
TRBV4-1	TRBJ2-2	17	CASSAGGLAGVAGELFF
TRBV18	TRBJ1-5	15	CASSLTEGGVQPQHF
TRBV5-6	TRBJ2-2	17	CASSLGGLNFYTGELFF
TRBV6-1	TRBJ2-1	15	CASSEAGGPSNEQFF
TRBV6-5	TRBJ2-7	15	CASRLGGAPHYEQYF
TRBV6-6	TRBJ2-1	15	CASSRGGLSYNEQFF
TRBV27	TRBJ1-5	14	CASKGRGSNQPQHF
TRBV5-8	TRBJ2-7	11	CASSFRYEQYF
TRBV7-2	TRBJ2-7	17	CASSLSASSGGSYEQYF